This TCR beta chain is drawn from a study of blood T cell repertoires in COVID-19. From germline, CDR1 is SNHLY and CDR2 FYNNEI. Deletions cut 6 bases from V and 8 bases from J, with 7 bases between. The CDR3 is made up of 10 amino acids. This clone is a singleton in its sample. As handled by the study authors: Amplification from reference gene primers served as the basis for estimated nucleated cell counts. Data came from immunoSEQ multiplex PCR; TCRdb stores just in-frame clones and leaves some out. From that table come the V and J calls and clone size; the DNA was used to work out D and trimming. Of approximately 150,000 clones listed, about four fifths were seen once; the top ten hold approximately 3.5%.

The source of this sequence is a man aged 65-85 years who had recovered from COVID-19. What was sequenced was peripheral blood. The V call is TRBV2, the J call TRBJ1-1; tentative D call: TRBD1 (6 bases). The CDR3 loop reads CASRGAEAFF. CDR3 DNA: TGTGCCAGCAGGGGGGCCGAAGCTTTCTTT.